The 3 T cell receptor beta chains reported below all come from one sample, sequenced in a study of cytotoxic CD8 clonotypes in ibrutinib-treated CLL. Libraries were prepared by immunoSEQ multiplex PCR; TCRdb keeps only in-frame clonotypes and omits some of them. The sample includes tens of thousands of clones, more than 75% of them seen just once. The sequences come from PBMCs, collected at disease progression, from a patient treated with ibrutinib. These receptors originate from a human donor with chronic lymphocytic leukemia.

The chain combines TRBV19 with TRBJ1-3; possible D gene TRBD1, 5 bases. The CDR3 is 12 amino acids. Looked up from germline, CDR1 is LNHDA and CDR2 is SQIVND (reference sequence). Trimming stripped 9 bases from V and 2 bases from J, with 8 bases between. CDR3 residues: CASGTAGNTIYF. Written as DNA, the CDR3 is TGTGCCAGCGGGACGGCTGGAAACACCATATATTTT. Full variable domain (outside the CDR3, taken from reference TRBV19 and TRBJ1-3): DGGITQSPKYLFRKEGQNVTLSCEQNLNHDAMYWYRQDPGQGLRLIYYSQIVNDFQKGDIAEGYSVSREKKESFPLTVTSAQKNPTAFYLCASGTAGNTIYFGEGSWLTVV.

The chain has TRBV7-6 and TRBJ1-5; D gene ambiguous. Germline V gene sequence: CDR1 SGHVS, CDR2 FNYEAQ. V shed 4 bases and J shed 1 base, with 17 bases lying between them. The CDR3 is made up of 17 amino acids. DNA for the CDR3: TGTGCCAGCAGCTCAATTCGGGGATTGGGCAGCAATCAGCCCCAGCATTTT. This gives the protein CASSSIRGLGSNQPQHF.

In DNA, the CDR3 is TGTGCCAGCAGTGAAGGCCTAGCGGGTGCTGATACGCAGTATTTT. This gives the protein CASSEGLAGADTQYF. The V and J genes are TRBV2 and TRBJ2-3; TRBD2 matches at 8 bases. In germline, CDR1 is SNHLY, CDR2 FYNNEI. This CDR3 region has 15 residues. Trimming at V came to 1 base and at J to 6 bases, leaving 6 bases not matched to a gene. The complete variable domain, with remaining parts taken from reference TRBV2 and TRBJ2-3, reads EPEVTQTPSHQVTQMGQEVILRCVPISNHLYFYWYRQILGQKVEFLVSFYNNEISEKSEIFDDQFSVERPDGSNFTLKIRSTKLEDSAMYFCASSEGLAGADTQYFGPGTRLTVL.